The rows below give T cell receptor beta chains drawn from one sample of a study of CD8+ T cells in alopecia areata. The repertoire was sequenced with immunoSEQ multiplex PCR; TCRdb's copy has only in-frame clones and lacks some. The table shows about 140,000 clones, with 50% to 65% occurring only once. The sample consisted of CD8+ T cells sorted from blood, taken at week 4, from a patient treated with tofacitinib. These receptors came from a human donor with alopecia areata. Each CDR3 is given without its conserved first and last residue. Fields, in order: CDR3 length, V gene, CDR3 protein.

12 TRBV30 AWSVMDSQETQY
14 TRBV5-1 ASSPWGGRYNSPLH
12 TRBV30 AWSLDTQPYEQY
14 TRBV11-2 ASSRTGRGPRDTQY
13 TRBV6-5 ASNKGGPGANVLT
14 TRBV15 ATSRLLPGIQGGYT
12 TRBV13 ASSFLRLDYGYT
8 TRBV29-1 SGVNTEAF
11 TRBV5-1 ASMGGSNYEQY
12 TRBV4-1 ASSPQGVKNIQY
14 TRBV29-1 SVEDPGRGEQETQY
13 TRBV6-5 ASAGGGRFQETQY
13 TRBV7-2 ASSITGSPSEKLF
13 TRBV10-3 AISERQGTNEKLF
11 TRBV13 ASSLVTPYEQY
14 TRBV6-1 ASSEDFSGGRQPQH
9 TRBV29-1 SVLGEGEQY
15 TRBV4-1 ASSQGFQGTGANVLT
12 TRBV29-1 SVEDPALNTEAF
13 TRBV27 ASSPSAGGQNEQF
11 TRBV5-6 ASRESGVYGYT
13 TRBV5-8 ASSLQGIWTGELF
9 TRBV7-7 AREGRTPLH
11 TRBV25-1 ASRLALGTEAF
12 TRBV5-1 ASSQRSGYNEQF
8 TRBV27 ASRLGQQF
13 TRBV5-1 ASSLAGTGYYEQY
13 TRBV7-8 ASSRQDGERETQY
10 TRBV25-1 ASSPVGGGYT
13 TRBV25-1 ASRPKTSEQETQY
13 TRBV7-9 ALRSGGTGTDTQY
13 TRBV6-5 ASSSGLSGANVLT